The 27 T cell receptor beta chains below come from one sample, sequenced in a study of T cells in Graves' hyperthyroidism and ophthalmopathy. RNA transcripts served as the template for amplifying TCR beta CDR3 regions. The primer set for the first-round RT-PCR of the TCR CDR3 was HTBI. TCRdb called the multiplex PCR reads again in MiXCR, with one record for every CDR3 protein. This table has 560,000 or so distinct CDR3 sequences, nearly 20% appearing once. The sequenced material came from blood. These receptors all stem from a man in his forties or fifties with Graves' ophthalmopathy.

This clonotype was seen more than once but under ten times. V and J are TRBV6-1 and TRBJ1-2; D unresolved. The length of the CDR3 is 11 residues. V dropped 7 bases and J dropped 7 bases, with 10 bases sitting between them. Germline CDR1 MNHNS, CDR2 SASEGT. The CDR3 spells CASTAGAGYTF. CDR3 nucleotides: TGTGCCAGCACGGCGGGCGCTGGCTACACCTTC.

This clonotype appeared many times. The V call is TRBV2, the J call TRBJ1-5; no reliable D call. The CDR3 consists of 14 residues. V shed 3 bases and J shed 0 bases, with 6 bases lying between them. Germline CDR1 reads SNHLY; CDR2 reads FYNNEI. The CDR3 sequence: CASSDPNSNQPQHF. The CDR3, as DNA: TGTGCCAGCAGTGACCCTAATAGCAATCAGCCCCAGCATTTT.

This clonotype was seen many times. The gene calls are TRBV7-2 and TRBJ2-7; the D is unclear. The CDR3 consists of 13 residues. Germline V gene sequence: CDR1 SGHTA, CDR2 FQGNSA. V was clipped by 0 bases and J by 3 bases, with 6 bases between them. Here the CDR3 reads CASSLALDYEQYF. CDR3 nucleotides: TGTGCCAGCAGCTTAGCGCTTGACTACGAGCAGTACTTC.

This clonotype was counted ten times or more. The gene calls are TRBV12-3 or TRBV12-4 and TRBJ1-6; 7 bases are a match to TRBD1. With V trimmed by 5 bases and J by 7 bases, 8 bases remained unmatched. This CDR3 spans 15 amino acids. CDR3 amino acids: CASSPRQGRNSPLHF. CDR3 nucleotide sequence: TGTGCCAGCAGTCCGAGACAGGGTCGGAATTCACCCCTCCACTTT.

This clonotype was counted only a few times. The chain combines TRBV28 with TRBJ1-2; 7 bases are a match to TRBD1. The J segment lost 4 bases and the V segment lost 10 bases, leaving 6 bases of the junction unmatched. The germline V gene has CDR1 MDHEN and CDR2 SYDVKM. The CDR3 runs to 12 residues. In DNA form, the CDR3 reads TGTGCCACTCCTGACAGGGTCTATGGCTACACCTTC. It is translated as CATPDRVYGYTF.

This clonotype was seen ten or more times. The J gene is TRBJ1-2, the V gene TRBV28; 8 bases align to TRBD1. J was trimmed by 3 bases and V by 5 bases; bases with no gene match: 23. Germline V gene data show CDR1 as MDHEN and CDR2 as SYDVKM. The CDR3 runs to 20 residues. The CDR3 loop is CASSTPRGFTGGSPDYGYTF. The CDR3 DNA sequence: TGTGCCAGCAGTACCCCCCGTGGGTTTACAGGGGGGAGTCCGGACTATGGCTACACCTTC.

This clonotype was observed at least ten times. The J gene is TRBJ1-2, the V gene TRBV11-2, with a tentative D call TRBD1 (5 bases). With 0 bases removed from V and 8 bases from J, the gap between germline ends came to 13 bases. This CDR3 has 14 amino acids. Germline loops: CDR1 SGHAT, CDR2 FQNNGV. CDR3 protein: CASSLDGVEGGYTF. As DNA, the CDR3 is TGTGCCAGCAGCTTAGATGGTGTAGAGGGGGGCTACACCTTC.

The chain joins TRBV6-5 to TRBJ1-5; D call uncertain. CDR1 and CDR2 from the germline V gene are MNHEY and SVGAGI. The CDR3 has 15 residues. With 4 bases removed from V and 5 bases from J, the gap between germline ends came to 15 bases. CDR3 loop: CASSSTVEAYQPQHF. The CDR3 nucleotides read TGTGCCAGCAGTTCGACGGTGGAGGCCTATCAGCCCCAGCATTTT.

The chain uses TRBV6-5 and TRBJ2-3; D gene ambiguous. V lost 2 bases and J 2 bases, leaving 8 bases between the germline ends. The CDR3 runs to 14 residues. Germline V gives CDR1 MNHEY, CDR2 SVGAGI. The CDR3 DNA reads as TGTGCCAGCAGTTACAGACGGAACACAGATACGCAGTATTTT. Translated: CASSYRRNTDTQYF.

The gene calls are TRBV7-2 and TRBJ2-2, with 9 nucleotides matching TRBD2. V trimming: 2 bases; J trimming: 1 base; junction bases outside the gene matches: 2. The germline V gene has CDR1 SGHTA and CDR2 FQGNSA. The CDR3 totals 16 residues. The CDR3 coding sequence is TGTGCCAGCAGCTTATCGCGGGGGGGGAACACCGGGGAGCTGTTTTTT. Amino acids: CASSLSRGGNTGELFF.

This clonotype was recorded many times. The rearrangement uses TRBV20-1 and TRBJ2-1, with TRBD2 matching 11 bases. The junction had 5 bases not matched to a gene; V was cut back by 5 bases and J by 2 bases. The V gene's germline CDR1 is DFQATT and CDR2 SNEGSKA (reference sequence). The CDR3 sequence is 15 residues long. The CDR3: CSALSTSGTYNEQFF. The CDR3 DNA follows: TGCAGTGCTTTATCGACTAGCGGGACCTACAATGAGCAGTTCTTC.

V and J are TRBV6-1 and TRBJ1-6; 8 nucleotides match TRBD1. Looked up from germline, CDR1 is MNHNS and CDR2 is SASEGT. This CDR3 contains 15 residues. J was trimmed by 8 bases and V by 5 bases; bases with no gene match: 8. The CDR3 DNA sequence: TGTGCCAGCAGTCGGCCGACAGGGGAGGATTCACCCCTCCACTTT. Protein product: CASSRPTGEDSPLHF.

Comment on this clonotype: This could be a read error, since a much larger clone is one nucleotide away. V gene TRBV11-2 combines with J gene TRBJ2-5, with TRBD1 as a possible D gene (6 bases). This CDR3 contains 14 residues. CDR1 and CDR2 from the germline V gene are SGHAT and FQNNGV. The V gene lost 5 bases and the J gene lost 6 bases, with 16 bases spanning the gap. CDR3 in DNA: TGTGCCAGCAGCCCCGCCCTCACAGGGAAGACCCAGTACTTC. Protein product: CASSPALTGKTQYF.

This clonotype appeared many times. The J gene is TRBJ2-6, the V gene TRBV5-1; either TRBD1 or TRBD2 may supply D (5 bases each). With 2 bases removed from V and 0 bases from J, the gap between germline ends came to 15 bases. Germline CDR1 and CDR2: SGHRS and YFSETQ. The length of the CDR3 is 18 residues. The CDR3 sequence is CASSFYSGTSSGANVLTF. In DNA form, the CDR3 reads TGCGCCAGCAGCTTCTACTCCGGGACCTCCTCTGGGGCCAACGTCCTGACTTTC.

This clonotype was counted between two and nine times. V gene TRBV7-2 combines with J gene TRBJ1-2; 12 bases line up with TRBD1. The germline V gene has CDR1 SGHTA and CDR2 FQGNSA. The CDR3 runs 17 residues. The V segment lost 2 bases and the J segment 8 bases; nucleotides outside the gene matches: 12. The DNA of the CDR3 is TGTGCCAGCAGCTTACGTGCCCCGGGACAGGGGGCGAGCGGCTACACCTTC. Amino acids: CASSLRAPGQGASGYTF.

The rearrangement joins TRBV6-1 to TRBJ1-2, with 8 bases identical to TRBD1. J was trimmed by 7 bases and V by 1 base; bases with no gene match: 11. The CDR3 is made up of 16 amino acids. In germline, CDR1 is MNHNS, CDR2 SASEGT. The CDR3: CASSEVAGGLLSGYTF. CDR3 in DNA: TGTGCCAGCAGTGAAGTGGCAGGGGGCCTCCTTTCTGGCTACACCTTC.

This clonotype appeared many times. The V gene is TRBV11-2, the J gene TRBJ2-3, with 8 bases that match TRBD2. This CDR3 has 14 amino acids. CDR1 and CDR2 from the germline V gene are SGHAT and FQNNGV. Trimming at V came to 7 bases and at J to 3 bases, leaving 6 bases not matched to a gene. DNA of the CDR3: TGTGCCAGCAATACGGGGGGGCCGACAGATACGCAGTATTTT. Protein product: CASNTGGPTDTQYF.

A few counts support this clonotype. The J gene is TRBJ2-7, the V gene TRBV5-6; D unclear. The ends were cut back, 0 bases at V and 2 bases at J, with 9 bases in the middle. Germline CDR1 and CDR2: SGHDT and YYEEEE. This CDR3 region has 14 residues. In nucleotides, the CDR3 is TGTGCCAGCAGCTTGGTAACAGAAACCTACGAGCAGTACTTC. Its protein product is CASSLVTETYEQYF. The variable domain in full, with the rest retrieved from reference TRBV5-6 and TRBJ2-7, is DAGVTQSPTHLIKTRGQQVTLRCSPKSGHDTVSWYQQALGQGPQFIFQYYEEEERQRGNFPDRFSGHQFPNYSSELNVNALLLGDSALYLCASSLVTETYEQYFGPGTRLTVT.

This clonotype was seen repeatedly, ten times or more. The chain uses TRBV5-4 and TRBJ2-1, with 12 bases lining up with TRBD2. The junction had 9 bases not matched to a gene; V was cut back by 3 bases and J by 5 bases. There are 17 residues in the CDR3. Germline lookup yields CDR1 SGHNT and CDR2 YYREEE (reference sequence). Here the CDR3 DNA reads TGTGCCAGCAGCTCCAAACGGACTAGCGGGATCCACAATGAGCAGTTCTTC. Protein sequence: CASSSKRTSGIHNEQFF.

The V gene is TRBV11-2, the J gene TRBJ2-2; D may be TRBD2 (5 bases). The germline gives CDR1 SGHAT, CDR2 FQNNGV. V was shortened by 1 base and J by 3 bases, with 9 bases between the two germline ends. This CDR3 is 15 amino acids long. In DNA form, the CDR3 reads TGTGCCAGCAGCTTAGGACTACTCGACACCGGGGAGCTGTTTTTT. This gives the protein CASSLGLLDTGELFF.

This clonotype was seen a handful of times. The chain uses TRBV5-5 and TRBJ1-5; no clear D gene. V lost 0 bases, J lost 4 bases, and 14 bases lay in between. This CDR3 spans 16 amino acids. From germline, CDR1 is SGHKS and CDR2 YYEKEE (reference sequence). The CDR3 here is CASSLALNTRNQPQHF. The CDR3 DNA reads TGTGCCAGCAGCTTGGCACTTAATACCCGGAATCAGCCCCAGCATTTT. Complete variable domain (other parts from reference TRBV5-5 and TRBJ1-5): DAGVTQSPTHLIKTRGQQVTLRCSPISGHKSVSWYQQVLGQGPQFIFQYYEKEERGRGNFPDRFSARQFPNYSSELNVNALLLGDSALYLCASSLALNTRNQPQHFGDGTRLSIL.

The chain employs TRBV3-1 and TRBJ2-2, with D possibly TRBD1 on 5 matching bases. Deletions cut 1 base from V and 7 bases from J, with 19 bases between. The CDR3 length is 17 residues. Germline-derived CDR1 and CDR2 are LGHDT and YNNKEL (reference sequence). The DNA of the CDR3 is TGTGCCAGCAGCCAAGGTCTTACGTACGAACAGGACGGGGAGCTGTTTTTT. It codes for CASSQGLTYEQDGELFF.

Comment on this clonotype: A much larger clone sits a single nucleotide away, making a read error possible. This chain connects TRBV2 to TRBJ2-7, with D tentatively TRBD1 (6 bases). CDR3 length: 13 amino acids. Germline V CDR1 and CDR2: SNHLY, FYNNEI. V dropped 3 bases and J dropped 9 bases, with 15 bases sitting between them. The CDR3 sequence: CASSDRTAYPQYF. DNA for the CDR3: TGTGCCAGCAGTGATAGGACAGCCTACCCGCAGTACTTC.

This clonotype was seen at least ten times. The chain recombines TRBV12-3 or TRBV12-4 with TRBJ2-7; 10 nucleotides align to TRBD2. The V gene end was trimmed by 9 bases and the J gene end by 4 bases; junction bases not matched to a gene: 9. The CDR3 has 14 amino acids. The CDR3 nucleotides read TGTGCCAGTCGGCCTAGCGGGGGCCGATACGAGCAGTACTTC. Its translation is CASRPSGGRYEQYF.

CDR3 loop: CASSLVVGGDNTDTQYF. The CDR3 nucleotides are TGTGCCAGCAGTTTAGTGGTGGGCGGGGATAACACAGATACGCAGTATTTT. This chain connects TRBV12-3 or TRBV12-4 to TRBJ2-3, with D perhaps matching TRBD2 (6 bases). This CDR3 spans 17 amino acids. The ends were cut back, 1 base at V and 2 bases at J, with 16 bases in the middle.

This clonotype was found many times. As DNA, the CDR3 is TGTGCCAGCAGCTTAGGGACTCCAACCCGAGAGACCCAGTACTTC. It is translated as CASSLGTPTRETQYF. The V gene is TRBV7-2, the J gene TRBJ2-5, with D maybe TRBD2 (5 bases). V lost 1 base, J lost 4 bases, and 13 bases lay in between. The length of the CDR3 is 15 residues. Germline CDR1 is SGHTA and CDR2 is FQGNSA.

This clonotype has a count of ten or more. The chain is built from TRBV28 and TRBJ2-7, with TRBD1 matching over 9 bases. The CDR3 spans 15 residues. CDR1 is MDHEN, CDR2 SYDVKM, per germline. Unmatched junction bases numbered 8, after V lost 3 bases and J lost 5 bases. The CDR3 spells CASSLGGQGLHEQYF. CDR3 nucleotides: TGTGCCAGCAGTTTGGGCGGACAGGGGTTACACGAGCAGTACTTC.